The 3 T cell receptor beta chains given below trace back to one sample, sequenced in a study of early T cells in non-severe SARS-CoV-2 infection. TCRdb re-called the 5' RACE reads with MiXCR, one entry per CDR3 protein. The table has 71,000 or so distinct CDR3 sequences, about an eighth seen once; the top ten hold over 12%. Sequenced input: whole blood. The receptors come from an adult who was a healthcare worker with PCR-confirmed SARS-CoV-2 infection or an uninfected control (not recorded which).

This clonotype was counted many times. The V gene is TRBV29-1, the J gene TRBJ2-4; D is ambiguous. Trimming cost V 3 bases and J 0 bases, with 6 bases left between them. The germline gives CDR1 SQVTM, CDR2 ANQGSEA. This CDR3 is 13 amino acids long. The CDR3 DNA sequence: TGCAGCGTTGACTCCCTAGCCAAAAACATTCAGTACTTC. Its translation is CSVDSLAKNIQYF.

This clonotype has at least ten counts. V and J are TRBV7-2 and TRBJ2-6; no firm D call. This CDR3 is built from 17 residues. Germline assignment: CDR1 SGHTA and CDR2 FQGNSA. Between the trimmed V and J ends, which lost 5 bases and 0 bases, there was a span of 14 bases. In nucleotides, the CDR3 is TGTGCCAGCAGCGTGGCGGTCTCCCCCTCTGGGGCCAACGTCCTGACTTTC. This gives the protein CASSVAVSPSGANVLTF.

This clonotype has ten or more counts. This chain connects TRBV12-3 or TRBV12-4 to TRBJ2-7; D uncertain. The V end was cut by 2 bases, the J end by 0 bases, with 8 bases between. The CDR3 runs to 14 residues. CDR3 protein: CASSLTHASYEQYF. The CDR3 DNA follows: TGTGCCAGCAGTTTAACCCACGCCTCCTACGAGCAGTACTTC.